The next 16 T cell receptor beta chains were all read from a single sample in a study of cytomegalovirus exposure and HLA in healthy donors (dated 2017 in TCRdb). Library preparation employed the immunoSEQ multiplex PCR assay. For the multiplex PCR, a mixture combining 60 forward primers for TCR Vbeta segments and 13 reverse primers for TCR Jbeta segments was used. TCRdb carries this immuneACCESS record with in-frame sequences only. Its versions omit some clonotypes, under half of them owing to an unresolved V gene in the studies checked, with the rest unexplained. A total of some 95,000 clones appear in this sample, around 77% of them only once. The top ten clonotypes cover around 7.3% of the sample. Sequencing was carried out using PBMCs. The receptor source for this set is a man between 50 and 59 years old in good health and CMV-seropositive.

The chain has TRBV5-4 and TRBJ2-2; D not certain. This CDR3 region has 14 residues. Trimming took off 2 bases at V and 0 bases at J, with 5 bases between the two ends. The germline gives CDR1 SGHNT, CDR2 YYREEE (reference sequence). CDR3 region: CASSFTANTGELFF. Here the CDR3 DNA reads TGTGCCAGCAGCTTTACGGCGAACACCGGGGAGCTGTTTTTT.

The chain employs TRBV7-9 and TRBJ2-1, with 7 bases identical to TRBD2. This CDR3 is built from 17 residues. Looked up from germline, CDR1 is SEHNR and CDR2 is FQNEAQ (reference sequence). With 4 bases clipped from V and 4 bases from J, the junction kept 13 bases outside the gene matches. The CDR3 nucleotides read TGTGCCAGCAGCTCGACTGGCGGGGGTGGGGGATACAATGAGCAGTTCTTC. Its translation: CASSSTGGGGGYNEQFF.

This clone was picked up a small number of times. One end of the junction does not line up with germline, which may come from a read error. The chain links TRBV19 to TRBJ1-1; D not resolved. The CDR3 is 14 residues long. Germline assignment: CDR1 LNHDA and CDR2 SQIVND (reference sequence). CDR3: CASSISSAATEAFF. DNA of the CDR3: TGTGCCAGCAGTATTTCGTCAGCGGCCACTGAAGCTTTCTTT.

This clone came up once. The genes are TRBV28 and TRBJ2-7; 8 bases are a match to TRBD2. V shed 5 bases and J 3 bases; nucleotides not matched to a gene: 9. CDR1 and CDR2 (germline): MDHEN, SYDVKM. The length of the CDR3 is 15 residues. CDR3 nucleotide sequence: TGTGCCAGCAGTGAACTAGCGGAGGCCTTCTACGAGCAGTACTTC. Translating it yields CASSELAEAFYEQYF.

This rearrangement joins TRBV5-1 to TRBJ2-5; no clear D. The assigned J gene may be wrong: the sequence end matches TRBJ2-7 better. Germline-derived CDR1 and CDR2 are SGHRS and YFSETQ. CDR3 length: 11 residues. CDR3 amino acids: CASSNSYEQYF. CDR3 DNA sequence: TGCGCCTCTTCGAACTCCTACGAGCAGTACTTC.

This clone has a handful of counts. Here the CDR3 reads CASSFSGGNTEAFF. In DNA form, the CDR3 reads TGTGCCAGCAGCTTCTCCGGGGGGAACACTGAAGCTTTCTTT. The chain links TRBV13 to TRBJ1-1; TRBD1 is a possible D gene (5 bases). Germline V gene sequence: CDR1 PRHDT, CDR2 FYEKMQ (reference sequence). The CDR3 contains 14 residues. Trimming stripped 3 bases from V and 1 base from J, with 9 bases between.

The rearrangement uses TRBV19 and TRBJ2-7, with 9 bases that match TRBD1. V lost 6 bases and J lost 2; bases outside the gene matches: 8. The germline V gene has CDR1 LNHDA and CDR2 SQIVND (reference sequence). The CDR3 covers 15 residues. As DNA, the CDR3 is TGTGCCAGTAGCCTTCCGGGACAGGGCGCCTACGAGCAGTACTTC. Amino acids: CASSLPGQGAYEQYF.

V usage is TRBV5-4 and J usage is TRBJ2-3, with TRBD2 matching over 11 bases. CDR1 SGHNT and CDR2 YYREEE come from the germline V gene (reference sequence). J was trimmed by 1 base and V by 0 bases; bases with no gene match: 7. The CDR3 sequence is 18 residues long. Written as DNA, the CDR3 is TGTGCCAGCAGCTTGGGTAGCGGGGGGGCCTCGGGCACAGATACGCAGTATTTT. As protein: CASSLGSGGASGTDTQYF.

V is TRBV4-2 and J is TRBJ2-5, with TRBD2 as a possible D gene (5 bases). TRBJ2-7 matches the DNA end more closely, so the J call is doubtful. Germline loops: CDR1 LGHNA, CDR2 YNFKEQ. CDR3 length: 14 amino acids. This CDR3 reads CASSPWEFSYEQYF. The CDR3 DNA reads TGTGCCAGCAGCCCCTGGGAGTTTTCCTACGAGCAGTACTTC.

A single count supports this clone. The sample contains more than one DNA sequence encoding this CDR3. The V and J genes are TRBV19 and TRBJ1-2; 7 bases agree with TRBD1. V lost 6 bases to trimming and J lost 3 bases; unmatched junction nucleotides: 10. CDR3 length: 15 amino acids. The V gene's germline CDR1 is LNHDA and CDR2 SQIVND (reference sequence). The CDR3 here is CASSPGQTPHYGYTF. Written as DNA, the CDR3 is TGTGCCAGTAGCCCGGGACAGACTCCGCACTATGGCTACACCTTC.

The chain links TRBV20-1 to TRBJ2-3; D is possibly TRBD2 (6 bases). The V gene's germline CDR1 is DFQATT and CDR2 SNEGSKA (reference sequence). The CDR3 spans 11 residues. The CDR3 DNA follows: TGCGGGGGGTACCGCACAGATACGCAGTATTTT. It translates to CGGYRTDTQYF.

The V gene is TRBV7-6, the J gene TRBJ1-1; D is perhaps TRBD1 (5 bases). This CDR3 region has 13 residues. CDR1 is SGHVS and CDR2 is FNYEAQ in the germline V gene. V shed 1 base and J shed 4 bases, with 7 bases lying between them. The CDR3 protein is CASSLGGSTEAFF. The CDR3 DNA reads as TGTGCCAGCAGCTTAGGGGGCAGCACTGAAGCTTTCTTT.

V and J are TRBV13 and TRBJ2-7; 14 nucleotides line up with TRBD2. Germline V lookup: CDR1 PRHDT, CDR2 FYEKMQ (reference sequence). This CDR3 has 18 residues. V shed 5 bases, J shed 0 bases, and the junction held 9 bases outside the gene matches. The DNA for the CDR3 is TGTGCCAGCAGCGATGGACTAGCGGGGGGAGACTCCTCCTACGAGCAGTACTTC. Amino acids: CASSDGLAGGDSSYEQYF.

The J gene is TRBJ2-7, the V gene TRBV15, with 8 bases fitting TRBD1. The CDR3 is 16 amino acids. Germline assignment: CDR1 LNHNV and CDR2 YYDKDF (reference sequence). Trimming removed 0 bases from V and 1 base from J; junction bases left unmatched: 5. The CDR3 spells CATSRDGQGMSYEQYF. CDR3 in DNA: TGTGCCACCAGCAGAGACGGACAGGGTATGTCCTACGAGCAGTACTTC.

J is TRBJ2-7 and V is TRBV7-2; weak D call: TRBD1 (6 bases). Germline CDR1 SGHTA, CDR2 FQGNSA. V was pared by 8 bases and J by 3 bases, with 14 bases between. This CDR3 comprises 13 residues. The CDR3 DNA reads as TGTGCCAGCGGACAGACTTCCTACTACGAGCAGTACTTC. Its translation: CASGQTSYYEQYF.

Only a few counts were recorded for this clone. The chain links TRBV4-1 to TRBJ2-2, with TRBD1 matching 7 bases. The germline V gene has CDR1 MGHRA and CDR2 YSYEKL. The CDR3 totals 16 residues. The V and J ends lost 1 base and 2 bases, in that order; junction bases with no gene match: 4. The CDR3 region is CASSQVRGPNTGELFF. In DNA form, the CDR3 reads TGCGCCAGCAGCCAAGTAAGGGGGCCAAACACCGGGGAGCTGTTTTTT.